This T cell receptor (beta chain) was sequenced during a study of identical twins. This clonotype turned up a few times. The antigen is unknown. Germline trimming cut 3 bases from V and 2 bases from J; bases unmatched to any gene: 6. Germline CDR1 reads LNHDA; CDR2 reads SQIVND (reference sequence). The CDR3 length is 16 residues. Unique molecular identifiers were present on cDNA, and template switching added a universal primer site. TCRdb fed the 5' RACE reads into MiXCR, producing one record per CDR3 protein. Here the sample spans 120,000 to 150,000 distinct CDR3 sequences, roughly 3.5% being singletons. Overall study results and limits: There is a chance that invariant MAIT and iNKT cells partially muddied zero-insertion analyses. The study found that models underestimated out-of-frame TCR alpha sharing in monozygotic twins. Rather than following the same donors, the conclusions depended on cross-sectional statistical analysis.

The J gene is TRBJ1-5, the V gene TRBV19; 8 nucleotides match TRBD1. This sequence was found in a man aged 18 to 30 in good health. The sequenced sample consisted of memory T cells sorted from blood. CDR3 sequence (DNA): TGTGCCAGTAGTATCCCAGGACAGGGTGGCAATCAGCCCCAGCATTTT. This codes for CASSIPGQGGNQPQHF. Full variable domain (missing parts from reference TRBV19 and TRBJ1-5): DGGITQSPKYLFRKEGQNVTLSCEQNLNHDAMYWYRQDPGQGLRLIYYSQIVNDFQKGDIAEGYSVSREKKESFPLTVTSAQKNPTAFYLCASSIPGQGGNQPQHFGDGTRLSIL.